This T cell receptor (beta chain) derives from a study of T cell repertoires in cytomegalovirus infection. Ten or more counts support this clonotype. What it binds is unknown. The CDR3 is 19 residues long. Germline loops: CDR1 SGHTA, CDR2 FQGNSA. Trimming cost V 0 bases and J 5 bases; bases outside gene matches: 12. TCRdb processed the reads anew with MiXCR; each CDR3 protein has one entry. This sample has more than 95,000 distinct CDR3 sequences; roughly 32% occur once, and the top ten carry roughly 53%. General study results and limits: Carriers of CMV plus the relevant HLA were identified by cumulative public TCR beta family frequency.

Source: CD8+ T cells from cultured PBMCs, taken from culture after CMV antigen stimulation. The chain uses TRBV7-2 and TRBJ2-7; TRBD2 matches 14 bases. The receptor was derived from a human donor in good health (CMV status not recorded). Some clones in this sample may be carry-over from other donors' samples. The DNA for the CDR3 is TGTGCCAGCAGCTTAGCTTTGACTAGCGGGGGGGCAGTAGTCCACGAGCAGTACTTC. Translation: CASSLALTSGGAVVHEQYF.